This TCR beta chain was recorded in a study of blood T cell repertoires in COVID-19 (dated by TCRdb to the early 2020s). Background on the whole study: Samples from collaborators originated in the United States, Italy and Spain and spanned both the acute and convalescent phases of COVID-19. The material from the prospective study consisted of cDNA or gDNA derived from T cells, B-cell-depleted T cells, or PBMCs. Deeply sampled blood TCRbeta repertoires from subjects exposed to, actively infected with, or recovered from COVID-19 were included in the dataset. The repertoires were released in a freely available public database intended as a resource for research on the immune response to SARS-CoV-2. The samples were drawn from two sources: the first 160 participants of the ongoing ImmuneRACE study, and over 1,000 subjects contributed by 6 global collaborators. The sample metadata nearly always contained a de-identified subject ID, COVID-19 status, age in years and sex. Where available, HLA class I and class II types were taken from metadata supplied by the sample provider and were not determined by assay-based typing. Beyond this particular receptor, the publication reports: The amount of clinical and demographic metadata varied by source and participant and was provided uncurated.

Including cysteine and phenylalanine, the CDR3 has 13 amino acids. The kept DNA is CDR3 alone, 39 bases in frame from the first base. From a lookup of the germline V gene, CDR1 and CDR2 are SGHTA and FQGTGA. Clipping removes 5 bases from V and 7 bases from J, with 8 as the unmatched junction base count. Collaborating institutions collected whole blood in K2EDTA tubes following their own protocols. For TCRbeta analysis, collaborators shipped samples as frozen whole blood, isolated PBMCs, or DNA extracted from either of those sample types. Comment on this clone: The antigen this receptor binds is unknown. Nothing much larger sits one base from this clone, and base qualities are not available.

The immunoSEQ Assay, a bias-controlled multiplex PCR, was used to amplify TCRbeta CDR3 regions from genomic DNA. As for the original processing: The number of nucleated cells in each sample was estimated from the amplification of reference gene primers within the assay. To quantify the absolute abundance of each unique TCRbeta CDR3 rearrangement, sequence reads were collapsed and filtered. For each sample, productive Simpson clonality was calculated by taking the square root of Simpson's diversity index across productive rearrangements. TCRdb re-hosts the immuneACCESS table, in-frame sequences only. Its copies lack some clones; in the studies checked, an unresolved V gene accounts for under half of them, and the cause for the rest is not known. V and J calls and clone size come straight from that table; D and trimming were deduced from the DNA. The sample has about 210,000 clones on record, almost 85% of them singletons. The ten largest clones capture approximately 12% of the sample.

The chain was built from TRBV7-3 and TRBJ2-7; 7 middle bases align to TRBD1. The clonotype originates from a woman in her thirties or forties with acute or convalescent COVID-19. Sample: peripheral blood. The bases read TGTGCCAGCAGCATATACAGGGGCTTGGAGCAGTACTTC. This codes for CASSIYRGLEQYF.